This is a list of T cell receptor beta chains from one sample in a study of HIV-infected children after antiretroviral therapy interruption. TCRdb re-called the 3' RACE reads through MiXCR, storing one row per CDR3 protein. The sample shows about 89,000 distinct CDR3 sequences, around 6.9% of them seen only once. Sequences were derived from CD45RA+ CD4+ T cells from PBMCs, pooled from several time points, sampled from a donor given antiretroviral therapy, either interrupted or continuous. Receptor source: a pool of human donors with HIV. CDR3s include the opening cysteine and the closing phenylalanine or tryptophan. A row's size may be missing; if present it is once, few, many or a size class.

j_call | v_call | clone_size | cdr3_aa
TRBJ2-3 | TRBV28 | many | CASSLNRALFTDTQYF
TRBJ2-1 | TRBV25-1 | - | CANLQGANEQFF
TRBJ1-3 | TRBV15 | many | CATSRDSPLSGNTIYF
TRBJ1-1 | TRBV19 | many | CASRVSGTQDEAFF
TRBJ2-7 | TRBV7-8 | many | CASSPQGWRIIRGEQYF
TRBJ2-3 | TRBV29-1 | many | CSARIRDRGPTDTQYF
TRBJ1-1 | TRBV6-2/TRBV6-3 | - | CASKQTGGPNTEAFF
TRBJ2-7 | TRBV5-4 | many | CAIQGEIHEQYF
TRBJ2-1 | TRBV24-1 | many | CATSDPGHTFTHEQFF
TRBJ1-1 | TRBV27 | many | CASSPHPRALTEAFF
TRBJ2-3 | TRBV18 | many | CASSYSGVTDTQYF
TRBJ2-6 | TRBV4-2 | - | CASSQYSSGANVLTF
TRBJ1-1 | TRBV5-3 | many | CARAVNTEAFF
TRBJ2-7 | TRBV2 | - | CASSDQGSTALGREQYF
TRBJ2-3 | TRBV12-3/TRBV12-4 | many | CASRPTSVRAPYF
TRBJ2-1 | TRBV30 | many | CAWSVGGNNEQFF
TRBJ2-5 | TRBV6-6 | few | CASDDRASDTQYF
TRBJ2-6 | TRBV2 | many | CASVQDTSSGANVLTF
TRBJ2-3 | TRBV12-3/TRBV12-4 | many | CASSSAGREFTDTQYF
TRBJ1-1 | TRBV10-3 | - | CAIAGEGNTEAFF
TRBJ1-2 | TRBV20-1 | many | CSARRQARDYGYTF
TRBJ2-1 | TRBV18 | many | CASSRDRGPYNEQFF
TRBJ1-4 | TRBV20-1 | - | CSAREAPGNRGREKLFF
TRBJ2-3 | TRBV20-1 | many | CSARDLTGLTDTQYF
TRBJ1-3 | TRBV10-3 | - | CAIRAREAGNTIYF
TRBJ1-1 | TRBV3-1 | many | CASSQGQGHTEAFF
TRBJ1-1 | TRBV30 | many | CAWNNLMNTEAFF
TRBJ1-1 | TRBV7-2 | many | CASSPDGMNTEAFF
TRBJ2-1 | TRBV18 | - | CASSPGAGRNLNEQFF
TRBJ2-1 | TRBV15 | many | CATSLRLSSYNEQFF
TRBJ2-2 | TRBV19 | many | CATVGRGYTGELFF
TRBJ2-3 | TRBV7-2 | many | CASSLVGLAGGTDTQYF
TRBJ2-7 | TRBV2 | few | CASSANSGLAGVNIVKQYF
TRBJ2-3 | TRBV2 | - | CASSALQATDTQYF
TRBJ2-7 | TRBV7-9 | many | CASSSTGTGYEQYF
TRBJ2-4 | TRBV28 | many | CASSLLRDRELAKNIQYF
TRBJ1-1 | TRBV15 | many | CATSRDQQHTEAFF
TRBJ1-1 | TRBV18 | many | CASSMTGGLVNTEAFF
TRBJ2-3 | TRBV6-2/TRBV6-3 | many | CASSPQSSGRPEIPTDTQYF
TRBJ1-6 | TRBV7-6 | - | CASSLYVFNTGQHNSPIHF
TRBJ1-6 | TRBV7-2 | many | CASSPSTGSLHF
TRBJ2-3 | TRBV12-3/TRBV12-4 | few | CASRPRTESTDTQYF
TRBJ2-5 | TRBV29-1 | once | CSVEEGIAGGTQYF
TRBJ2-7 | TRBV14 | many | CASSQGTGNEQYF
TRBJ1-2 | TRBV7-2 | medium-sized | CASSPTGGTDGYTF
TRBJ1-5 | TRBV24-1 | many | CATSDPRTDSNQPQHF
TRBJ2-1 | TRBV27 | many | CASSSSKKPGATNEQFF
TRBJ2-1 | TRBV6-1 | many | CASSRTSGHNEQFF
TRBJ1-5 | TRBV5-1 | many | CASTGQPQHF
TRBJ1-5 | TRBV10-3 | - | CAISESFDRDQPQHF
TRBJ2-3 | TRBV28 | many | CASRKGGAVDTQYF